The entry that follows covers one T cell receptor (beta chain) sequence. This sample was taken from a study of memory CD4+ T cells and cytomegalovirus serostatus. The assay was immunoSEQ multiplex PCR, and TCRdb's table has in-frame clones only and misses some. Among tens of thousands of clones listed, around 82% were seen once. Single viable CD3+CD4+CD8-CD45RO+ cells were sorted as the memory CD4+ T cells. After thawing, CD4+ T cells were positively selected. The CDR3 contains 13 residues. Germline values: CDR1 LNHDA, CDR2 SQIVND (reference sequence). With 9 bases clipped from V and 4 bases from J, the junction kept 8 bases outside the gene matches.

The chain combines TRBV19 with TRBJ1-2, with 7 bases aligning to TRBD1. Sample: memory CD4+ T cells from blood. This clonotype originated in an adult in good health and CMV-seronegative. The CDR3 nucleotides read TGTGCCAGCGCGGACAGGCCCGTCTATGGCTACACCTTC. Amino acid sequence: CASADRPVYGYTF.